This T cell receptor (beta chain) was recorded in a study of OX40 agonist ivuxolimab in advanced cancers. In the study overall: Each patient was given ivuxolimab into a vein every 2 weeks, at 0.01 to 10 mg/kg.

Notes on this clone: The antigen is undetermined.

TCRdb keeps only in-frame clones here, not all; method: immunoSEQ multiplex PCR. The sample records 96,000 or so clones, roughly four fifths being singletons. This CDR3 contains 13 residues. V lost 4 bases and J 4 bases, leaving 8 bases between the germline ends. CDR1 is LGHNA, CDR2 YNFKEQ, per germline. Notes on the study in general: At 0.1 to 3.0 mg/kg, clonal expansion of CD4+ and CD8+ blood T cells had occurred by week 6.

Blood sampling took place at baseline, cycle 4 day 1, and cycle 7 day 1. The input for sequencing was CD4+ or CD8+ T cells sorted from blood, taken in a trial of the OX40 agonist ivuxolimab. This sequence joins TRBV4-2 and TRBJ1-5, with D possibly being TRBD1 (5 bases). The TCR sequence derives from an adult with an advanced solid tumor such as melanoma, head and neck, liver or kidney cancer. The CDR3 loop reads CASSLGENQPQHF. The CDR3 nucleotides read TGTGCCAGCAGCCTGGGGGAGAATCAGCCCCAGCATTTT.